This TCR beta chain was sequenced during a study of OX40 agonist ivuxolimab in advanced cancers. TCRdb's copy holds only in-frame clones and misses some; the assay was immunoSEQ multiplex PCR. The sample shows approximately 76,000 clones, 65% to 90% of them seen only once. There are 15 residues in the CDR3. V lost 4 bases and J 1 base, leaving 13 bases between the germline ends. Germline CDR1 reads SQVTM; CDR2 reads ANQGSEA. The rearrangement links TRBV29-1 to TRBJ2-2; maybe TRBD1 (6 bases). This specimen consisted of CD4+ or CD8+ T cells sorted from blood, obtained in a trial of the OX40 agonist ivuxolimab. The TCR was taken from an adult with an advanced solid tumor such as melanoma, head and neck, liver or kidney cancer. The CDR3 region is CSVVIRGRNTGELFF. CDR3 DNA sequence: TGCAGCGTTGTAATCAGGGGCCGGAACACCGGGGAGCTGTTTTTT.